Below are 31 T cell receptor beta chains sequenced from a single sample in a study of blood T cells in healthy people across ages. The use of a sample-barcoded 5' primer and a J-beta primer mix characterized a second PCR of about 7 to 12 cycles. TCRdb analysed the 5' RACE reads with MiXCR anew, one entry per CDR3 protein. The sample holds about 1.5 million distinct CDR3 sequences, roughly two fifths seen once. Specimen: blood. The origin of the receptors is a young woman in good health.

This clonotype was observed a few times. A much larger clone lies a single base off, so this may be a read error. The V call is TRBV7-2, the J call TRBJ1-1, with TRBD1 matching 7 bases. The CDR3 is made up of 13 amino acids. The V and J ends lost 6 bases and 7 bases, in that order; junction bases with no gene match: 8. Per the germline V gene, CDR1 is SGHTA and CDR2 is FQGNSA. CDR3 amino acids: CASRRDSGYEAFF. Written as DNA, the CDR3 is TGTGCCAGCAGAAGGGACAGTGGATATGAAGCTTTCTTT.

In the case of this clonotype: A junction boundary mismatches the germline segment, possibly from a read error. The rearrangement links TRBV7-6 to TRBJ2-1; 8 nucleotides line up with TRBD1. Germline V CDR1 and CDR2: SGHVS, FNYEAQ. The CDR3 extends over 17 amino acids. The CDR3 here is CASSRGQGRSSCNEQFF. In DNA, the CDR3 is TGTGCCAGCAGCCGTGGACAGGGCCGAAGCTCCTGCAATGAGCAGTTCTTC.

The rearrangement links TRBV6-1 to TRBJ1-1; D is uncertain. Germline-derived CDR1 and CDR2 are MNHNS and SASEGT. The length of the CDR3 is 13 residues. Trimming pared 6 bases from V and 0 bases from J, leaving 8 bases between. The CDR3 spells CASRSAVNTEAFF. CDR3 in DNA: TGTGCCAGCAGGTCGGCAGTGAACACTGAAGCTTTCTTT.

This clonotype was picked up a small number of times. The chain is built from TRBV20-1 and TRBJ1-6; no definite D call. Trimming cost V 5 bases and J 9 bases, with 20 bases left between them. There are 15 residues in the CDR3. The germline V gene encodes CDR1 DFQATT and CDR2 SNEGSKA (reference sequence). CDR3 nucleotides: TGCAGTGCTTCCACCGGGGAAACAGTTAGTTCACCCCTCCACTTT. Its translation: CSASTGETVSSPLHF.

This clonotype has more than one count but fewer than ten. The gene calls are TRBV20-1 and TRBJ2-1; no firm D call. The V gene's germline CDR1 is DFQATT and CDR2 SNEGSKA (reference sequence). This CDR3 region has 10 residues. CDR3: CGLGLHEQFF. Written as DNA, the CDR3 is TGCGGCCTTGGTTTACATGAGCAGTTCTTC.

The chain employs TRBV29-1 and TRBJ2-1; 7 nucleotides agree with TRBD2. The J segment lost 3 bases and the V segment lost 6 bases, leaving 5 bases of the junction unmatched. The CDR3 totals 13 residues. CDR1 is SQVTM, CDR2 ANQGSEA, per germline. CDR3 coding DNA: TGCAGCGTATCCCGGGGGGACTACAATGAGCAGTTCTTC. It is translated as CSVSRGDYNEQFF.

The chain has TRBV5-1 and TRBJ1-2, with D uncertain. CDR1 and CDR2 from the germline V gene are SGHRS and YFSETQ. This CDR3 is built from 15 residues. V lost 1 base to trimming and J lost 2 bases, with 12 bases between them. The CDR3 reads CASSLSQVANYGYTF. In DNA form, the CDR3 reads TGCGCCAGCAGCTTGTCTCAGGTCGCCAACTATGGCTACACCTTC. The entire variable domain, with the rest obtained from reference TRBV5-1 and TRBJ1-2, is as follows: KAGVTQTPRYLIKTRGQQVTLSCSPISGHRSVSWYQQTPGQGLQFLFEYFSETQRNKGNFPGRFSGRQFSNSRSEMNVSTLELGDSALYLCASSLSQVANYGYTFGSGTRLTVV.

Comments on this clonotype: Compared with germline, one end of the junction differs, possibly owing to a read error. The chain links TRBV6-2 or TRBV6-3 to TRBJ2-3; 7 bases line up with TRBD2. The germline CDR1 and CDR2 sequences are MNHEY and SVGEGT. This CDR3 is built from 15 residues. The CDR3: CASSYSGGYTGTQYF. The CDR3 DNA sequence: TGTGCCAGCAGTTACTCCGGGGGGTACACAGGTACGCAGTATTTT.

This chain links TRBV6-2 or TRBV6-3 with TRBJ1-5, with D possibly TRBD1 on 5 matching bases. Per germline, CDR1 MNHEY and CDR2 SVGEGT. The CDR3 is 12 amino acids. Between the trimmed V and J ends, which lost 7 bases and 9 bases, there was a span of 13 bases. In DNA, the CDR3 is TGTGCCAGCATTTTACTGCAGGGGCCCCAGCATTTT. Amino acids: CASILLQGPQHF.

The chain is built from TRBV20-1 and TRBJ2-5, with a possible D match to TRBD1 (6 bases). The V and J ends lost 0 bases and 11 bases respectively, with 22 bases between them. From germline, CDR1 is DFQATT and CDR2 SNEGSKA (reference sequence). CDR3 size: 15 residues. The CDR3 nucleotides read TGCAGTGCTAGAGAGAGGGTGGGACACAACAATGAGCAGTACTTC. Residues: CSARERVGHNNEQYF.

J is TRBJ2-1 and V is TRBV3-1; D possibly uses TRBD1 or TRBD2 (5 bases each). The V end was cut by 3 bases, the J end by 9 bases, with 9 bases between. The germline V gene has CDR1 LGHDT and CDR2 YNNKEL (reference sequence). The length of the CDR3 is 12 residues. CDR3 sequence: CASSHRDGEQFF. The CDR3 DNA is TGTGCCAGCAGCCATAGGGACGGTGAGCAGTTCTTC.

A few counts support this clonotype. V usage is TRBV7-3 and J usage is TRBJ2-1, with D possibly matching TRBD2 (5 bases). CDR1 and CDR2 from the germline V gene are SGHTA and FQGTGA. This CDR3 has 13 residues. Trimming shortened V by 1 base and J by 10 bases, and 11 bases separated the two germline ends. This chain's CDR3 is CASSLIPGGEQFF. CDR3 coding DNA: TGTGCCAGCAGCTTAATCCCAGGCGGGGAGCAGTTCTTC. Complete variable domain (other parts from reference TRBV7-3 and TRBJ2-1): GAGVSQTPSNKVTEKGKYVELRCDPISGHTALYWYRQSLGQGPEFLIYFQGTGAADDSGLPNDRFFAVRPEGSVSTLKIQRTERGDSAVYLCASSLIPGGEQFFGPGTRLTVL.

V and J are TRBV7-2 and TRBJ1-6, with 8 bases that match TRBD1. Germline-derived CDR1 and CDR2 are SGHTA and FQGNSA. This CDR3 contains 17 residues. The trim removed 1 base at V and 7 bases at J, leaving 9 bases unmatched. The CDR3 DNA is TGTGCCAGCAGCTTAGGCCCCCCAGGGGGCAGGAATTCACCCCTCCACTTT. It is translated as CASSLGPPGGRNSPLHF.

The chain employs TRBV6-1 and TRBJ1-2; D not resolved. Germline CDR1 reads MNHNS; CDR2 reads SASEGT. Trimming left V 3 bases short and J 5 bases short, with 7 bases between. The length of the CDR3 is 12 residues. In DNA form, the CDR3 reads TGTGCCAGCAGTGATCTATCTTATGGCTACACCTTC. Translated, it gives CASSDLSYGYTF.

This rearrangement joins TRBV7-6 to TRBJ2-7, with D tentatively TRBD2 (5 bases). V lost 4 bases, J lost 1 base, and 11 bases lay in between. Germline loops: CDR1 SGHVS, CDR2 FNYEAQ. The CDR3 consists of 14 residues. The CDR3 reads CASSSPWESYEQYF. CDR3 nucleotides: TGTGCCAGCAGCTCCCCTTGGGAGTCCTACGAGCAGTACTTC.

The chain has TRBV12-3 or TRBV12-4 and TRBJ2-2, with D unresolved. This CDR3 is 15 amino acids long. The V end lost 1 base, the J end lost 1 base, and 7 bases lay between the germline ends. For the CDR3, the DNA is TGTGCCAGCAGTTTAGTCTCGGTGAACACCGGGGAGCTGTTTTTT. It translates to CASSLVSVNTGELFF.

This clonotype appeared a few times. J is TRBJ2-7 and V is TRBV7-2, with 12 nucleotides matching TRBD2. Germline loops: CDR1 SGHTA, CDR2 FQGNSA. The CDR3 extends over 14 amino acids. The junction had 7 bases not matched to a gene; V was cut back by 3 bases and J by 10 bases. The CDR3 loop is CASSLELAGGEQYF. The CDR3 nucleotides are TGTGCCAGCAGCTTGGAACTAGCGGGGGGCGAACAGTACTTC. The full variable domain, its missing parts supplied by reference TRBV7-2 and TRBJ2-7, is GAGVSQSPSNKVTEKGKDVELRCDPISGHTALYWYRQSLGQGLEFLIYFQGNSAPDKSGLPSDRFSAERTGGSVSTLTIQRTQQEDSAVYLCASSLELAGGEQYFGPGTRLTVT.

This clonotype is labeled as medium-sized. The chain recombines TRBV7-2 with TRBJ2-3; D is ambiguous. The V gene lost 3 bases and the J gene lost 5 bases, with 3 bases spanning the gap. The germline gives CDR1 SGHTA, CDR2 FQGNSA. The CDR3 runs to 11 residues. The CDR3 protein is CASSLRDTQYF. The DNA of the CDR3 is TGTGCCAGCAGCTTGCGAGATACGCAGTATTTT.

This sequence joins TRBV29-1 and TRBJ1-2, with D perhaps TRBD1 (6 bases). Trimming removed 4 bases from V and 0 bases from J, with 12 bases in between. This CDR3 has 14 residues. Germline V CDR1 and CDR2: SQVTM, ANQGSEA. Written as DNA, the CDR3 is TGCAGCGTTGGTTATACAGGGTCTAACTATGGCTACACCTTC. It codes for CSVGYTGSNYGYTF.

This clonotype was seen more than once but under ten times. The chain has TRBV28 and TRBJ2-5; D perhaps matches TRBD2 (5 bases). V was trimmed by 2 bases and J by 2 bases, leaving 15 bases between them. Germline-derived CDR1 and CDR2 are MDHEN and SYDVKM. CDR3 length: 16 residues. The CDR3 here is CASSLSGSDRQETQYF. DNA for the CDR3: TGTGCCAGCAGTTTAAGCGGCAGCGACCGACAAGAGACCCAGTACTTC.

On this clonotype itself: A junction boundary mismatches the germline segment, possibly from a read error. The chain joins TRBV18 to TRBJ1-1, with no clear D. The length of the CDR3 is 12 residues. Germline CDR1 and CDR2: KGHSH and LQKENI. CDR3 bases: TGTGCCAGCTCACCCCTGAACGCTGAAGCTTTCTTT. It yields the protein CASSPLNAEAFF. The whole variable domain, filled in from reference TRBV18 and TRBJ1-1, reads NAGVMQNPRHLVRRRGQEARLRCSPMKGHSHVYWYRQLPEEGLKFMVYLQKENIIDESGMPKERFSAEFPKEGPSILRIQQVVRGDSAAYFCASSPLNAEAFFGQGTRLTVV.

This clonotype was found once. This chain joins TRBV7-8 and TRBJ1-5; no reliable D call. V lost 3 bases to trimming and J lost 4 bases, with 10 bases between them. The CDR3 is made up of 14 amino acids. CDR1 and CDR2 from the germline V gene are SGHVS and FQNEAQ. The CDR3 bases are TGTGCCAGCAGCTTCGCGGGGATTAATCAGCCCCAGCATTTT. Protein product: CASSFAGINQPQHF.

V gene TRBV27 combines with J gene TRBJ2-4; 8 bases line up with TRBD2. The end of the DNA is better explained by TRBJ2-7, so the J call may be wrong. The V gene's germline CDR1 is MNHEY and CDR2 SMNVEV (reference sequence). This CDR3 spans 13 amino acids. CDR3 sequence (DNA): TGTGCCAGCAGTTTAGGGGGGACTAGCGAGCAGTACTTC. Encoded protein: CASSLGGTSEQYF.

The CDR3 bases are TGCAGTGCTTCGAAAGGACTAGCGGACACCTACGAGCAGTACTTC. This sequence encodes CSASKGLADTYEQYF. The chain is built from TRBV20-1 and TRBJ2-7; TRBD2 matches 10 bases. This CDR3 region has 15 residues. V lost 5 bases and J lost 2; bases outside the gene matches: 9. The germline V gene has CDR1 DFQATT and CDR2 SNEGSKA (reference sequence).

Comments on this clonotype: One base away lies a much larger clone, so this may be a sequencing read error. The V gene is TRBV6-1, the J gene TRBJ1-1; D unresolved. Trimming took 4 bases from V and 1 from J, leaving 4 bases between them. From germline, CDR1 is MNHNS and CDR2 SASEGT. The CDR3 totals 12 residues. The CDR3 DNA reads TGTGCCAGCAGTGTATGGAACACTGAAGCTTTCTTT. Its protein product is CASSVWNTEAFF.

The chain has TRBV11-2 and TRBJ2-7; the D gene is possibly TRBD1 (6 bases). The J call may be faulty, since TRBJ2-5 better matches the DNA end. CDR1 SGHAT and CDR2 FQNNGV come from the germline V gene. The CDR3 spans 18 residues. This chain's CDR3 is CASSKPGWGQGDRETQYF. The CDR3 nucleotides are TGTGCCAGCAGCAAACCTGGGTGGGGGCAGGGAGACAGGGAGACCCAGTACTTC.

In this sample, this clonotype turned up a few times. This chain joins TRBV5-1 and TRBJ1-2; possible D gene TRBD1, 6 bases. Germline V gene sequence: CDR1 SGHRS, CDR2 YFSETQ. Trimming cost V 3 bases and J 6 bases, with 18 bases left between them. The CDR3 spans 15 residues. The CDR3 region is CASSSRGTGIDGYTF. The CDR3 bases are TGCGCCAGCAGCTCCCGGGGTACAGGGATCGATGGCTACACCTTC.

The chain recombines TRBV20-1 with TRBJ2-2; 14 nucleotides match TRBD2. CDR3 size: 15 residues. Germline lookup yields CDR1 DFQATT and CDR2 SNEGSKA (reference sequence). V trimming: 6 bases; J trimming: 5 bases; junction bases outside the gene matches: 5. CDR3 protein: CSAEGLAGDTGELFF. Written as DNA, the CDR3 is TGCAGTGCCGAGGGACTAGCGGGAGATACCGGGGAGCTGTTTTTT.

The V and J genes are TRBV9 and TRBJ2-3; 7 positions match TRBD2. The V segment lost 3 bases and the J segment 0 bases; nucleotides outside the gene matches: 7. Germline V gene data show CDR1 as SGDLS and CDR2 as YYNGEE. The CDR3 is 16 residues long. CDR3 bases: TGTGCCAGCAGCGCTACTAGCGCCGTAAGCACAGATACGCAGTATTTT. Protein: CASSATSAVSTDTQYF.

The chain combines TRBV29-1 with TRBJ2-4, with D possibly being TRBD1 or TRBD2 (6 bases each). Germline V lookup: CDR1 SQVTM, CDR2 ANQGSEA. The V end was cut by 7 bases, the J end by 13 bases, with 26 bases between. The CDR3 is 14 residues long. DNA for the CDR3: TGCAGCGCCGAGGGTCGGGGGCCCTACAATGAGCAGTACTTC. Its protein is CSAEGRGPYNEQYF.

This clonotype was seen a few times. This rearrangement joins TRBV5-1 to TRBJ2-7; the match to TRBD2 covers 11 bases. This CDR3 is 15 amino acids long. Per germline, CDR1 SGHRS and CDR2 YFSETQ. V gave up 7 bases and J gave up 2 bases; unmatched junction bases: 8. For the CDR3, the DNA is TGCGCCAGCGGCTCGGGACTAGCGGATCCCTACGAGCAGTACTTC. Translated, it gives CASGSGLADPYEQYF.